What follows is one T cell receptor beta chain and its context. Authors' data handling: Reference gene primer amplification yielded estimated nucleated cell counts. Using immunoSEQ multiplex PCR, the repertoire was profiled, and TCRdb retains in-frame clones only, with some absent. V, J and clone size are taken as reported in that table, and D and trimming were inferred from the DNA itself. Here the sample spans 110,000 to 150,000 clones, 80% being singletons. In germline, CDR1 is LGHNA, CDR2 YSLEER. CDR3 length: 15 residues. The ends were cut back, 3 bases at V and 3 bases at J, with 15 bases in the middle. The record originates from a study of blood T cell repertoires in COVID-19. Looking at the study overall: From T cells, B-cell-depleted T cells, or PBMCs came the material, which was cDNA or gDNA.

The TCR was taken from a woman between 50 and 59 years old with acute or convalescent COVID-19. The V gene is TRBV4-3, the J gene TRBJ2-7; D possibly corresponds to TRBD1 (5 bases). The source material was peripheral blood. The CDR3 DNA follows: TGCGCCAGCAGCCAGGAAATTACAGGTAACTACGAGCAGTACTTC. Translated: CASSQEITGNYEQYF.